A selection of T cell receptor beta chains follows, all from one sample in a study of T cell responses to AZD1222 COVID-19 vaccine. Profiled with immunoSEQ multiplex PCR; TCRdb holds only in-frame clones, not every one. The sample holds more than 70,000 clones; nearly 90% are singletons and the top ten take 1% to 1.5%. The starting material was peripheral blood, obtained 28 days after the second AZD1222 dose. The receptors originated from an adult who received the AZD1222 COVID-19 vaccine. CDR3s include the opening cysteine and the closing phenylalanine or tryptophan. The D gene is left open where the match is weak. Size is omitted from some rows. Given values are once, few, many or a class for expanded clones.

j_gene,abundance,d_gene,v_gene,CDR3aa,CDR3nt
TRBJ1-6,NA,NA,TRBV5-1,CASSLEGTYYNSPLHF,TGCGCCAGCAGCTTGGAGGGGACCTACTATAATTCACCCCTCCACTTT
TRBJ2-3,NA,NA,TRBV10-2,CASRARSTDTQYF,TGCGCCAGTCGGGCCCGGAGCACAGATACGCAGTATTTT
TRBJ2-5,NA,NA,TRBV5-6,CASATWAQETQYF,TGTGCCAGCGCCACGTGGGCCCAAGAGACCCAGTACTTC
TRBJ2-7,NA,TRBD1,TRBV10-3,CAIGSGQAYEQYF,TGTGCCATTGGGTCCGGACAGGCCTACGAGCAGTACTTC
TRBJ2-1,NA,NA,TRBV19,CASTPRGGDEQFF,TGTGCCAGTACCCCACGGGGCGGTGATGAGCAGTTCTTC
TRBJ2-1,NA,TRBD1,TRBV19,CASSRGQGATNEQFF,TGTGCCAGTAGTAGGGGACAGGGGGCCACCAATGAGCAGTTCTTC
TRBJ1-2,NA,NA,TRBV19,CASSIGGWPRGYTF,TGTGCCAGTAGTATTGGCGGTTGGCCTCGTGGCTACACCTTC
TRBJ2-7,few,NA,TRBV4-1,CASSQADMGLTRGEQYF,TGCGCCAGCAGCCAAGCGGACATGGGGCTGACACGCGGCGAGCAGTACTTC
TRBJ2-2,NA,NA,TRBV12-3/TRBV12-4,CASPDRNTGELFF,TGTGCCAGTCCTGACCGGAACACCGGGGAGCTGTTTTTT
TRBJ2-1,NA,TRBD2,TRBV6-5,CASSYVASGKQFF,TGTGCCAGCAGTTACGTGGCTAGCGGCAAGCAGTTCTTC
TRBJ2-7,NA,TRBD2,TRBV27,CASSLGTSGAYEQYF,TGTGCCAGCAGTTTAGGGACTAGCGGAGCCTACGAGCAGTACTTC
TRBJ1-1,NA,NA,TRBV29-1,CSGAWGNGEAFF,TGCAGCGGGGCGTGGGGGAACGGTGAAGCTTTCTTT
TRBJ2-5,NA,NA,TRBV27,CASSRDWSGETQYF,TGTGCCAGCAGTCGCGACTGGTCCGGGGAGACCCAGTACTTC
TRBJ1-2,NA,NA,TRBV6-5,CAVWAGALPRGGYTF,TGTGCCGTATGGGCAGGGGCCCTCCCCCGAGGAGGCTACACCTTC
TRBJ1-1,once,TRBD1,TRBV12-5,CASGSTGTGAPVTEAFF,TGTGCTAGTGGCTCGACCGGGACAGGGGCCCCCGTCACTGAAGCTTTCTTT
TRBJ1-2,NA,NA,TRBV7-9,CASSLGDSLGGYTF,TGTGCCAGCAGCTTAGGGGACTCCCTGGGAGGCTACACCTTC
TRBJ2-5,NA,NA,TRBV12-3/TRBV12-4,CASSLAGGETQYF,TGTGCCAGCAGTTTAGCCGGCGGAGAGACCCAGTACTTC
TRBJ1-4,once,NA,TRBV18,CASSSGHSNEKLFF,TGTGCCAGCTCATCCGGACATTCTAATGAAAAACTGTTTTTT
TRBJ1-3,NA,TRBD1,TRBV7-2,CASSLPRTGRAGNTIYF,TGTGCCAGCAGCTTACCCCGGACAGGGCGAGCGGGAAACACCATATATTTT
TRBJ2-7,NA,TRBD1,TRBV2,CASSRQGAHEQYF,TGTGCCAGCAGTCGACAGGGGGCCCACGAGCAGTACTTC
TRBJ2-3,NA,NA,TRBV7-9,CASSSPRAGDTQYF,TGTGCCAGCAGCTCGCCCCGGGCTGGGGATACGCAGTATTTT
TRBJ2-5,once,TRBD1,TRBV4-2,CASSQGGGRETQYF,TGTGCCAGCAGCCAAGGAGGGGGCAGGGAGACCCAGTACTTC
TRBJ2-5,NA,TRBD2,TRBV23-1,CARLLRTRGQETQYF,TGCGCCAGGCTCCTTCGGACTAGGGGCCAAGAGACCCAGTACTTC
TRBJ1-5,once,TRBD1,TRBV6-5,CASGEPDRGGQPQHF,TGTGCCAGCGGCGAACCGGACAGGGGCGGGCAGCCCCAGCATTTT
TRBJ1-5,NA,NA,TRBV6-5,CATSLGDGNQPQHF,TGTGCCACCAGCCTGGGGGATGGCAATCAGCCCCAGCATTTT
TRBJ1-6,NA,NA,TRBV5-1,CASSLGTSDNSPLHF,TGCGCCAGCAGCCTCGGGACATCTGATAATTCACCCCTCCACTTT
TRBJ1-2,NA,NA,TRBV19,CASSNTLDSHGYTF,TGTGCCAGTAGTAACACACTGGACAGTCATGGCTACACCTTC
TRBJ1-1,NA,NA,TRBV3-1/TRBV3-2,CASSQTVNTEAFF,TGTGCCAGCAGCCAAACGGTGAACACTGAAGCTTTCTTT
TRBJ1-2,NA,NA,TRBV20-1,CSASGVRGTPF,TGCAGTGCTAGTGGTGTCCGAGGGACCCCCTTC
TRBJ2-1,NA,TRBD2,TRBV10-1,CASSGRLAGEPEQFF,TGCGCCAGCAGTGGTAGACTAGCGGGAGAACCTGAGCAGTTCTTC
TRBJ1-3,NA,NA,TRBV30,CAWSDNSGNTIYF,TGTGCCTGGAGTGACAACTCTGGAAACACCATATATTTT
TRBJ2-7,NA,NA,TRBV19,CASSPRTVYEQYF,TGTGCCAGTAGTCCCCGGACAGTGTACGAGCAGTACTTC
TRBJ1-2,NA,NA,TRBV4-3,CASSQGLRAQAASYGYTF,TGCGCCAGCAGCCAAGGGCTGAGGGCCCAGGCGGCTAGCTATGGCTACACCTTC
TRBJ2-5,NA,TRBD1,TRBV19,CASSSIGTDQETQYF,TGTGCCAGTAGTAGCATTGGGACAGACCAAGAGACCCAGTACTTC
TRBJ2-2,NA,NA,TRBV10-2,CASDSGYGTGELFF,TGCGCCAGTGACTCAGGGTATGGCACCGGGGAGCTGTTTTTT
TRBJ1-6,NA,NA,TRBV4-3,CASSHAGENSPLHF,TGCGCCAGCAGCCACGCAGGGGAAAATTCACCCCTCCACTTT
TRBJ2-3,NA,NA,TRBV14,CASSQETGRTDTQYF,TGTGCCAGCAGCCAAGAGACAGGTCGCACAGATACGCAGTATTTT
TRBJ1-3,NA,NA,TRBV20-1,CSASPQGLSGNTIYF,TGCAGTGCTAGTCCTCAGGGACTCTCTGGAAACACCATATATTTT
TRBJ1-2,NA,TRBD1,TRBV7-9,CASSLDREPSYGYTF,TGTGCCAGCAGCCTGGACAGGGAGCCGTCCTATGGCTACACCTTC
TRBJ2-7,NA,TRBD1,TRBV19,CASSGDRRTYEQYF,TGTGCCAGTAGTGGGGACAGGCGCACCTACGAGCAGTACTTC
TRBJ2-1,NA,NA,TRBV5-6,CASGRRSSYNEQFF,TGTGCCAGCGGGAGAAGGAGCTCCTACAATGAGCAGTTCTTC
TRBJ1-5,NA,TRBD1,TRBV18,CASSLSSQGGGYQPQHF,TGTGCCAGCTCACTTAGTTCTCAGGGGGGAGGCTATCAGCCCCAGCATTTT
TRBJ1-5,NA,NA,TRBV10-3,CAISEGVSGNQPQHF,TGTGCCATCAGTGAGGGGGTTTCGGGCAATCAGCCCCAGCATTTT
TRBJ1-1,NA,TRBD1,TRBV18,CASSTWTGSTEAFF,TGTGCCAGCTCAACTTGGACAGGGAGCACTGAAGCTTTCTTT
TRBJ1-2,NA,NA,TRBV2,CASSSYRAANYGYTF,TGTGCCAGCAGTAGCTACAGGGCCGCTAACTATGGCTACACCTTC
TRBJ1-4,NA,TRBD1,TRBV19,CASHGTAGLGKLFF,TGTGCCAGCCACGGGACAGCAGGTCTAGGAAAACTGTTTTTT
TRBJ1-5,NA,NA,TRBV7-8,CASSYGPRGGYSNQPQHF,TGTGCCAGCAGCTACGGGCCCCGGGGGGGATATAGCAATCAGCCCCAGCATTTT
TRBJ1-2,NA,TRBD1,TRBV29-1,CSVEGDRGHNYGYTF,TGCAGCGTTGAGGGGGACAGGGGGCACAACTATGGCTACACCTTC
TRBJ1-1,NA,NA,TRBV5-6,CASRLVTVNTEAFF,TGTGCCAGCAGACTAGTGACAGTGAACACTGAAGCTTTCTTT
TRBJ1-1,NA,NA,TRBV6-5,CASTGRVGGNTEAFF,TGTGCCAGTACTGGCCGGGTGGGCGGAAACACTGAAGCTTTCTTT
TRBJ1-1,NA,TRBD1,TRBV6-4,CASSADRGVTAFF,TGTGCCAGCAGTGCTGACAGGGGGGTGACAGCTTTCTTT
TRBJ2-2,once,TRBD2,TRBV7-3,CASSSRGTSGRETGELFF,TGTGCCAGCAGCTCCCGTGGGACTAGCGGGAGGGAGACCGGGGAGCTGTTTTTT
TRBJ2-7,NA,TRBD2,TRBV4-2,CASSTGGSLDEQYF,TGTGCCAGCAGCACAGGCGGGAGCTTGGACGAGCAGTACTTC
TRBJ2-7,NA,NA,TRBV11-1,CASSSGGAYEQYF,TGTGCCAGCAGCTCAGGGGGGGCCTACGAGCAGTACTTC
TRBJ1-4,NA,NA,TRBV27,CASSLWATNEKLFF,TGTGCCAGCAGTTTATGGGCAACTAATGAAAAACTGTTTTTT